The 27 T cell receptor beta chains reported below all come from one sample, sequenced in a study of T cell responses to AZD1222 COVID-19 vaccine. The assay was immunoSEQ multiplex PCR, and TCRdb's table has in-frame clones only and misses some. The repertoire holds under 170,000 clones, with less than 95% as singletons. The starting material was peripheral blood, obtained on day 0 of AZD1222 vaccination. The receptors here all came from an adult in good health.

This sequence joins TRBV11-2 and TRBJ1-1; a weak D match, TRBD1 (6 bases). The CDR3 runs 13 residues. CDR1 and CDR2 (germline): SGHAT, FQNNGV. Trimming stripped 1 base from V and 12 bases from J, with 15 bases between. The CDR3 spells CASSLVEGDSTFF. Written as DNA, the CDR3 is TGTGCCAGCAGCTTAGTAGAGGGGGACTCAACTTTCTTT.

The genes are TRBV28 and TRBJ1-4; D not certain. CDR1 and CDR2 (germline): MDHEN, SYDVKM. Trimming took 3 bases from V and 7 from J, leaving 9 bases between them. The CDR3 extends over 13 amino acids. The CDR3 DNA follows: TGTGCCAGCAGTTTGTCTAGGAGTGAAAAACTGTTTTTT. It translates to CASSLSRSEKLFF.

As for this clone: A junction end diverges from the germline sequence, so it may reflect a read error. The V gene is TRBV6-5, the J gene TRBJ1-1, with unresolved D. There are 14 residues in the CDR3. Germline assignment: CDR1 MNHEY and CDR2 SVGAGI. The CDR3 sequence is CTSSNDNTNTEAFF. CDR3 sequence (DNA): TGTACCAGCAGCAACGACAACACGAACACTGAAGCTTTCTTT.

The chain couples TRBV15 to TRBJ1-2, with 10 bases matching TRBD1. Germline CDR1 LNHNV, CDR2 YYDKDF (reference sequence). This CDR3 region has 17 residues. V lost 0 bases to trimming and J lost 8 bases; unmatched junction nucleotides: 12. The CDR3 sequence is CATSRDGFGQGGPGYTF. CDR3 sequence (DNA): TGTGCCACCAGCAGAGATGGATTTGGACAGGGGGGACCCGGCTACACCTTC.

The chain couples TRBV5-8 to TRBJ1-5, with D tentatively TRBD1 (6 bases). Per the germline V gene, CDR1 is SGHTS and CDR2 is YDEGEE. This CDR3 contains 18 residues. V lost 4 bases, J lost 2 bases, and 22 bases lay in between. The CDR3 loop is CASSPNRGQGRGNQPQHF. CDR3 nucleotides: TGTGCCAGCAGCCCAAACCGGGGTCAGGGGCGTGGCAATCAGCCCCAGCATTTT.

The rearrangement links TRBV9 to TRBJ1-2, with D possibly matching TRBD1 (6 bases). Trimming left V 3 bases short and J 4 bases short, with 10 bases between. This CDR3 has 13 amino acids. Looked up from germline, CDR1 is SGDLS and CDR2 is YYNGEE. CDR3 in amino acids: CASSAGTFYGYTF. In DNA form, the CDR3 reads TGTGCCAGCAGCGCCGGGACATTCTATGGCTACACCTTC.

This chain links TRBV30 with TRBJ1-2; no clear D. Trimming pared 0 bases from V and 7 bases from J, leaving 6 bases between. Per germline, CDR1 GTSNPN and CDR2 SVGIG (reference sequence). CDR3 length: 11 residues. Here the CDR3 reads CAWSVYGGYTF. The CDR3 region has the DNA TGTGCCTGGAGTGTTTATGGTGGCTACACCTTC.

This clone was picked up one time. The CDR3: CASSLGRSSYNSPLHF. The CDR3 DNA reads TGCGCCAGCAGCTTGGGCAGGAGCTCCTATAATTCACCCCTCCACTTT. The V gene is TRBV5-1, the J gene TRBJ1-6; D call uncertain. Trimming cost V 0 bases and J 0 bases, with 7 bases left between them. The CDR3 consists of 16 residues. Germline V gene sequence: CDR1 SGHRS, CDR2 YFSETQ.

The chain uses TRBV9 and TRBJ2-3; 7 positions agree with TRBD2. The CDR3 is made up of 15 amino acids. V trimming: 2 bases; J trimming: 0 bases; junction bases outside the gene matches: 3. From germline, CDR1 is SGDLS and CDR2 YYNGEE. CDR3 coding DNA: TGTGCCAGCAGCGTTGGGGGGGTAAGCACAGATACGCAGTATTTT. Protein product: CASSVGGVSTDTQYF.

The chain combines TRBV19 with TRBJ1-5, with D possibly matching TRBD1 (5 bases). The germline V gene encodes CDR1 LNHDA and CDR2 SQIVND (reference sequence). This CDR3 spans 16 amino acids. The V and J ends lost 5 bases and 2 bases respectively, with 16 bases between them. The CDR3 DNA sequence: TGTGCCAGTAGTTCTCTTGGGGGGTTCGGCAATCAGCCCCAGCATTTT. This sequence encodes CASSSLGGFGNQPQHF.

This clone has a handful of counts. The V and J genes are TRBV6-1 and TRBJ2-1; TRBD1 agrees at 7 bases. Germline lookup yields CDR1 MNHNS and CDR2 SASEGT. V shed 3 bases, J shed 5 bases, and the junction held 4 bases outside the gene matches. The CDR3 is made up of 14 amino acids. The CDR3 sequence: CASSDRDRHNEQFF. DNA of the CDR3: TGTGCCAGCAGTGACCGGGACAGACACAATGAGCAGTTCTTC.

The chain recombines TRBV19 with TRBJ1-1; D gene uncertain. This CDR3 is built from 15 residues. Looked up from germline, CDR1 is LNHDA and CDR2 is SQIVND (reference sequence). Trimming removed 10 bases at V and 2 bases at J, with 20 bases between. The CDR3 here is CATSEDVPPNTEAFF. The CDR3 DNA is TGTGCCACCTCGGAGGACGTTCCGCCTAACACTGAAGCTTTCTTT.

V usage is TRBV29-1 and J usage is TRBJ1-1; D ambiguous. The germline gives CDR1 SQVTM, CDR2 ANQGSEA. The CDR3 length is 13 residues. V lost 8 bases and J lost 2, with 15 bases in between. The CDR3 region has the DNA TGCAGCATATCCCACGGGATAAACACTGAAGCTTTCTTT. Translating gives CSISHGINTEAFF.

The chain employs TRBV7-9 and TRBJ1-2, with TRBD1 as a possible D gene (6 bases). CDR3 length equals 14 residues. Germline V lookup: CDR1 SEHNR, CDR2 FQNEAQ (reference sequence). Deletions cut 2 bases from V and 6 bases from J, with 13 bases between. The CDR3 sequence is CASSLNQEGDGYTF. CDR3 nucleotide sequence: TGTGCCAGCAGCTTAAACCAAGAGGGGGATGGCTACACCTTC.

The V gene is TRBV11-1, the J gene TRBJ1-2, with 9 bases aligning to TRBD1. This CDR3 comprises 14 residues. CDR1 and CDR2 (germline): SGHAT, FQDESV (reference sequence). V lost 5 bases, J lost 4 bases, and 5 bases stayed unmatched. This CDR3 is CASSVGQGTYGYTF. CDR3 nucleotide sequence: TGTGCCAGCAGCGTAGGACAGGGGACCTATGGCTACACCTTC.

The genes are TRBV4-2 and TRBJ2-3; D is unclear. The CDR3 is 18 amino acids. Trimming stripped 0 bases from V and 4 bases from J, with 20 bases between. Per the germline V gene, CDR1 is LGHNA and CDR2 is YNFKEQ. The CDR3 DNA reads as TGTGCCAGCAGCCAAGACCGGGTCCAGAATCCGGTCGCAGATACGCAGTATTTT. Protein: CASSQDRVQNPVADTQYF.

This clone has a single count. The chain recombines TRBV28 with TRBJ1-5; TRBD1 is a possible D gene (5 bases). V lost 5 bases to trimming and J lost 14 bases, with 19 bases between them. This CDR3 has 13 residues. Germline-derived CDR1 and CDR2 are MDHEN and SYDVKM. CDR3 region: CASSPASPGLKHF. CDR3 coding DNA: TGTGCCAGCAGTCCCGCTTCACCGGGACTAAAGCATTTT.

The V gene is TRBV4-1, the J gene TRBJ2-3; unclear D gene. The CDR3 contains 15 residues. V lost 1 base to trimming and J lost 6 bases, with 14 bases between them. Germline V lookup: CDR1 MGHRA, CDR2 YSYEKL. CDR3 sequence: CASSQGGIRIDTQYF. In DNA, the CDR3 is TGCGCCAGCAGCCAAGGAGGAATCCGGATTGATACGCAGTATTTT.

This rearrangement joins TRBV18 to TRBJ1-1; D possibly corresponds to TRBD1 (6 bases). With 5 bases removed from V and 0 bases from J, the gap between germline ends came to 13 bases. CDR1 and CDR2 from the germline V gene are KGHSH and LQKENI. The CDR3 length is 15 residues. The CDR3 loop is CASSSIAGVNTEAFF. CDR3 sequence (DNA): TGTGCCAGCTCAAGTATCGCAGGGGTGAACACTGAAGCTTTCTTT.

The V call is TRBV6-2 or TRBV6-3, the J call TRBJ1-4; D uncertain. The CDR3 consists of 17 residues. V was clipped by 2 bases and J by 0 bases, with 13 bases between them. CDR1 and CDR2 from the germline V gene are MNHEY and SVGEGT. The CDR3 nucleotides read TGTGCCAGCAGTTACGCCGCAAGGTGGTCAACTAATGAAAAACTGTTTTTT. Encoded protein: CASSYAARWSTNEKLFF.

The chain is built from TRBV5-1 and TRBJ1-2; D remains unclear. This CDR3 region has 16 residues. Trimming shortened V by 0 bases and J by 4 bases, and 16 bases separated the two germline ends. Looked up from germline, CDR1 is SGHRS and CDR2 is YFSETQ. In DNA form, the CDR3 reads TGCGCCAGCAGCTTGGACAGCCTAATAGTGACCTATGGCTACACCTTC. This gives the protein CASSLDSLIVTYGYTF.

This clone was found once. CDR3: CASSIWDRGDTEAFF. The CDR3 DNA reads as TGTGCCAGCAGCATATGGGACAGGGGGGACACTGAAGCTTTCTTT. The V and J genes are TRBV7-8 and TRBJ1-1; TRBD1 matches at 11 bases. The CDR3 has 15 amino acids. Losses at the gene ends were 5 bases for V and 3 bases for J; bases not matched to a gene: 5. The germline V gene has CDR1 SGHVS and CDR2 FQNEAQ.

The gene calls are TRBV3-1 (or the pseudogene TRBV3-2) and TRBJ1-4, with 8 nucleotides matching TRBD1. Germline V gene lookup returns CDR1 LGHDT and CDR2 YNNKEL (reference sequence). CDR3 size: 13 residues. The V gene end was trimmed by 0 bases and the J gene end by 17 bases; junction bases not matched to a gene: 8. CDR3 bases: TGTGCCAGCAGCCAAGATCCCAGACAGGGGCGTTTTTTT. Residues: CASSQDPRQGRFF.

The chain has TRBV6-1 and TRBJ2-7; D might be TRBD1 (6 bases). V lost 2 bases, J lost 2 bases, and 13 bases lay in between. Germline lookup yields CDR1 MNHNS and CDR2 SASEGT. This CDR3 comprises 15 residues. Here the CDR3 reads CASSEPGTGTYEQYV. CDR3 DNA: TGTGCCAGCAGTGAACCGGGTACAGGGACCTACGAGCAGTACGTC.

V gene TRBV14 combines with J gene TRBJ2-1; a weak D match, TRBD1 (6 bases). The CDR3 has 14 amino acids. CDR1 is SGHDN, CDR2 FVKESK, per germline. Trimming stripped 1 base from V and 9 bases from J, with 13 bases between. The CDR3 DNA reads as TGTGCCAGCAGCCAAGTATCAGGGGCTAGTGAGCAGTTCTTC. Residues: CASSQVSGASEQFF.

This clone is a singleton in its sample. In nucleotides, the CDR3 is TGTGCCAGCAGTTCGGGACAGTATAGCAATCAGCCCCAGCATTTT. Encoded protein: CASSSGQYSNQPQHF. The chain carries TRBV27 and TRBJ1-5, with 7 bases that match TRBD1. The CDR3 has 15 amino acids. V was pared by 4 bases and J by 0 bases, with 3 bases of the junction left unmatched. The germline V gene has CDR1 MNHEY and CDR2 SMNVEV (reference sequence).

The chain has TRBV7-8 and TRBJ1-2, with D hard to call. Looked up from germline, CDR1 is SGHVS and CDR2 is FQNEAQ. V dropped 5 bases and J dropped 7 bases, with 17 bases sitting between them. The CDR3 is 14 amino acids. Here the CDR3 reads CASSPRLGVSGYTF. The CDR3 nucleotides read TGTGCCAGCAGCCCCCGGCTCGGGGTCTCTGGCTACACCTTC.